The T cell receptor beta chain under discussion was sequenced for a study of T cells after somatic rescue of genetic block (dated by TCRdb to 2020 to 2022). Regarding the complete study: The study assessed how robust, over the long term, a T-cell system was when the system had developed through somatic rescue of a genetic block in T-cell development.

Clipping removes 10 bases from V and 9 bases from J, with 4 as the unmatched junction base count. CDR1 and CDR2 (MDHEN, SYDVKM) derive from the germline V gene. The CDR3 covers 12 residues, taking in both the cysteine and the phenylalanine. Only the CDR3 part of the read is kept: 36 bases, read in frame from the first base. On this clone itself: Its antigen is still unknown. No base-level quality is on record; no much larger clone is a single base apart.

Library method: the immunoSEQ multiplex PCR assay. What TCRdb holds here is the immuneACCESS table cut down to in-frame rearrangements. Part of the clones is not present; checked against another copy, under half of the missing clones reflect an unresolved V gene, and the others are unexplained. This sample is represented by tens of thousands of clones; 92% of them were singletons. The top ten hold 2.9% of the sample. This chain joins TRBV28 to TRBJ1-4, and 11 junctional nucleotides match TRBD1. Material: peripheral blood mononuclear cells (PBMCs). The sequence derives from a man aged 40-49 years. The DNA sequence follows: TGTGCCATCGGGACAGGGGGAAAAAAACTGTTTTTT. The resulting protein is CAIGTGGKKLFF.